This section outlines one T cell receptor (beta chain) sequence together with its context. No antigen is known for it. The cohort excluded patients with autoimmune disease history or systemic immunosuppression. Clones were sequenced by immunoSEQ multiplex PCR, and TCRdb holds only the in-frame ones, with some missing. The sample lists more than 15,000 clones, 75% to 85% occurring once. This entry is derived from a study of OX40 agonist ivuxolimab in advanced cancers. For the study at large: From about 23 to 85 years was the age range, with a mean of around 54 years, and about 78% were male.

The CDR3 extends over 17 amino acids. Study outcomes and limitations: The investigators did not determine what antigen specificity the expanded peripheral T cells had. Expanded clones were, on average, more numerous in CD8+ T cells than in CD4+.

Sequencing used CD4+ or CD8+ T cells sorted from blood, obtained in a trial of the OX40 agonist ivuxolimab. The TCR comes from an adult with an advanced solid tumor such as melanoma, head and neck, liver or kidney cancer. J is TRBJ2-5 and V is TRBV21-1; the table's D call TRBD2 went unverified against the DNA. TRBV21-1 is tagged as a pseudogene. This CDR3 reads CASSAGTSGGYQETQYF. DNA of the CDR3: TGTGCCAGCAGCGCTGGGACTAGCGGGGGGTACCAAGAGACCCAGTACTTC.